The present entry profiles one T cell receptor (beta chain) with its context. The data stem from a study of PD-L1 blockade in urothelial cancer. Study background: Patients commenced atezolizumab at some point between 2014 and 2015, and it was given at 1,200 mg intravenously every 3 weeks.

Regarding time point: peripheral blood 6 weeks after treatment start. Patients yielded 1 to 8 samples each, pretreatment and on-treatment. The CDR3 is 14 residues long. The germline CDR1 and CDR2 sequences are LNHDA and SQIVND (reference sequence). Trimming took 7 bases from V and 0 from J, leaving 10 bases between them. Here immunoSEQ multiplex PCR was the method, and the copy in TCRdb shows in-frame clones only, minus some. The table has 80,000 to 95,000 clones, around four fifths seen once; the top ten hold around 8%. The gene calls are TRBV19 and TRBJ1-5; a possible D gene is TRBD1 (5 bases). The clonotype was recovered from a man between 65 and 85 years old with urothelial cancer. The sample consisted of PBMCs, taken around atezolizumab (anti-PD-L1) treatment. Here the CDR3 reads CASTSGYSNQPQHF. The CDR3 region has the DNA TGTGCCAGTACATCAGGGTATAGCAATCAGCCCCAGCATTTT.